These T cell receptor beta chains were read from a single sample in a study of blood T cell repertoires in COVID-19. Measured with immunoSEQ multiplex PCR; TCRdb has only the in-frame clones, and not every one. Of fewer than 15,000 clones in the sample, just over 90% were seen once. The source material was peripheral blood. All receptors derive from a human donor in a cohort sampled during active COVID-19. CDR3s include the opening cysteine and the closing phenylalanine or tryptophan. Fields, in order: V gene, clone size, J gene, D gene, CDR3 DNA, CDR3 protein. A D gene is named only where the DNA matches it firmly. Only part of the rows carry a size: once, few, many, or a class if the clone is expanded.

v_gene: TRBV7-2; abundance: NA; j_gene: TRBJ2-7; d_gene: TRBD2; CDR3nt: TGTGCCAGCAGCTTAGCACTAGCGACGGGCGAGCAGTACTTC; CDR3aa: CASSLALATGEQYF
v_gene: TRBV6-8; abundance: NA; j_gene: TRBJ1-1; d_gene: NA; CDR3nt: TGTGCCAGCAGTTTACTCCGTCCAGGGCAGGGAACGGCAAGGACTGAAGCTTTCTTT; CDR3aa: CASSLLRPGQGTARTEAFF
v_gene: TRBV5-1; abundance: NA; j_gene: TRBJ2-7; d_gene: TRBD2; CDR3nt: TGCGCCAGCAGCCCCAGGACTAGCGGGAGCTACGAGCAGTACTTC; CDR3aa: CASSPRTSGSYEQYF
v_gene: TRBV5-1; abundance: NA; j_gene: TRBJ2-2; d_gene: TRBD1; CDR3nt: TGCGCCAGCAGCCCTAGACAGGGGAGCACCGGGGAGCTGTTTTTT; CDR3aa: CASSPRQGSTGELFF
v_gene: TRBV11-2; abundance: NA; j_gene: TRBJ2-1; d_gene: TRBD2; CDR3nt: TGTGCCAGCAGCTTAAATGGATTGCTAGCGGGGGTAGGTGAGCAGTTCTTC; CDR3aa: CASSLNGLLAGVGEQFF
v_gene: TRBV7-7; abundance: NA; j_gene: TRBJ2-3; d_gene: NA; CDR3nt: TGTGCTAGCAGCTTACCACGTAGCGCAGATACGCAGTATTTT; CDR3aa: CASSLPRSADTQYF
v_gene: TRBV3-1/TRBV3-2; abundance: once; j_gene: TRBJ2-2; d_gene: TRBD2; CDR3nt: TGTGCCATCAGATCCACCGGGACTAGCGGGCCCGGGGAGCTGTTTTTT; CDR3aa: CAIRSTGTSGPGELFF
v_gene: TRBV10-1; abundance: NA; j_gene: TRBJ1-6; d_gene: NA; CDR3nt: TGCGCCAGCAGTGAGGGAACAGGACGTGATTCACCCCTCCACTTT; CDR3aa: CASSEGTGRDSPLHF
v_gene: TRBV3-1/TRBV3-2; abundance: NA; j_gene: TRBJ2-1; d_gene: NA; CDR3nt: TGTGCCAGCAGCCAAGATCTTTATGGGGCTAGAACCTACAATGAGCAGTTCTTC; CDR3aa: CASSQDLYGARTYNEQFF
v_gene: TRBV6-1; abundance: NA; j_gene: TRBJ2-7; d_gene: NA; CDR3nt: TGTGCCAGCAGTGACAGTCTTGACTACGAGCAGTACTTC; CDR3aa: CASSDSLDYEQYF
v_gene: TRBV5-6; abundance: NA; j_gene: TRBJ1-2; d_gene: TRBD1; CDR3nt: TGTGCCAGCAGTTCCGGGACAGGGACCTATGGCTACACCTTC; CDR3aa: CASSSGTGTYGYTF
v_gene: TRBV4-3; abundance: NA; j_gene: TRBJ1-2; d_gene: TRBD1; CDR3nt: TGCGCCAGCAGCCAACCTGGGACAGGGGGCTACTATGGCTACACCTTC; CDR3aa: CASSQPGTGGYYGYTF
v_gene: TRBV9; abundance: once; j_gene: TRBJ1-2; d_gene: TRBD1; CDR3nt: TGTGCCAGCAGCGTAGGAATACGGGACAGCTATGGCTACACCTTC; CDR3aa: CASSVGIRDSYGYTF
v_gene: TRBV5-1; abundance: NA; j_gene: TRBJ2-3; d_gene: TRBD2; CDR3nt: TGCGCCAGCAGCCCGGGGACTAGCGGGGGATCTGATACGCAGTATTTT; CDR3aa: CASSPGTSGGSDTQYF
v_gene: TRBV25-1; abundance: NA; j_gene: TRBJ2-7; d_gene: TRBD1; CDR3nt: TGTGCCAGCAGTGACGACAGGGCCTACGAGCAGTACTTC; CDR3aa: CASSDDRAYEQYF
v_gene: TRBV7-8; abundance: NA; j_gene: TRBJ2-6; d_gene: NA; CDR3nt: TGTGCCAGCAGCTTAGAGGGGGTTGGGGCCAACGTCCTGACTTTC; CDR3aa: CASSLEGVGANVLTF
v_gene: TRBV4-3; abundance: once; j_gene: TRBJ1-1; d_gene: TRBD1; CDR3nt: TGCGCCAGCAGCCATACGGACAGGGTATGGACTGAAGCTTTCTTT; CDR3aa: CASSHTDRVWTEAFF
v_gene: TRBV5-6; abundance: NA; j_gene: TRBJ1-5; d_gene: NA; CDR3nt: TGTGCCAGCAGCTTGTTGAACATATTGAATCAGCCCCAGCATTTT; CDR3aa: CASSLLNILNQPQHF
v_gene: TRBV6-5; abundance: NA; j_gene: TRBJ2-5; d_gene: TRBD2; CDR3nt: TGTGCCAGCAGTCTATCGACTAGCATGGAGACCCAGTACTTC; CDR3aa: CASSLSTSMETQYF
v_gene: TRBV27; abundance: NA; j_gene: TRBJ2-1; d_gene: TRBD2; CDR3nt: TGTGCCAGCAGCTCCTCAGGGAGCGGGGCTTACAATGAGCAGTTCTTC; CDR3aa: CASSSSGSGAYNEQFF
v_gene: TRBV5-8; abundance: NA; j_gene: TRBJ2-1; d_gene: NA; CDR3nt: TGTGCCAGCAGCTCCTTAGGAGTGGGTTACAATGAGCAGTTCTTC; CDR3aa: CASSSLGVGYNEQFF
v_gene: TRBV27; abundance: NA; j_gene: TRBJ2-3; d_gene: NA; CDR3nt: TGTGCCAGCAGTCCACACCCGCGTGCGGGGGCTACAGATACGCAGTATTTT; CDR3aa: CASSPHPRAGATDTQYF
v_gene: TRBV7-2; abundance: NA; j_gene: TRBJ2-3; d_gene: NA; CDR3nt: TGTGCCAGCAGCTTAGAGGGCAGGGGGGGCACAGATACGCAGTATTTT; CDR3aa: CASSLEGRGGTDTQYF
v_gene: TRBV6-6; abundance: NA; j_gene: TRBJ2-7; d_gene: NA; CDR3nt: TGTGCCAGCACCAAAATATCCGGGTCTCCCTACGAGCAGTACTTC; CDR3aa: CASTKISGSPYEQYF
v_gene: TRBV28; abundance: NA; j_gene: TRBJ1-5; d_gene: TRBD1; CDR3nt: TGTGCCGGGAGGACAGGCTACAATCAGCCCCAGCATTTT; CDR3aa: CAGRTGYNQPQHF
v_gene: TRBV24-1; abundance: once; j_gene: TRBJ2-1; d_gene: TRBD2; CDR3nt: TGTGCCACCAGTGATTCTTTAGCGGGGGGGTCCAGCTACAATGAGCAGTTCTTC; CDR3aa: CATSDSLAGGSSYNEQFF
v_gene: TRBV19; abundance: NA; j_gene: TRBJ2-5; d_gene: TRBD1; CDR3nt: TGTGCCAGTAGCGACAGGGGTCGGCAAGAGACCCAGTACTTC; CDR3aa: CASSDRGRQETQYF
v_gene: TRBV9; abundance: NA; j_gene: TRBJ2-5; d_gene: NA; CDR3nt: TGTGCCAGCAGCGTAGCGGCAGGGGATCAAGAGACCCAGTACTTC; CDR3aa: CASSVAAGDQETQYF
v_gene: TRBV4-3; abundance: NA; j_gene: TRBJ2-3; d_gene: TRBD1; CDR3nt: TGCGCCAGCAGCCGCGGGACAGGGGTGGAGGGCACAGATACGCAGTATTTT; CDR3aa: CASSRGTGVEGTDTQYF
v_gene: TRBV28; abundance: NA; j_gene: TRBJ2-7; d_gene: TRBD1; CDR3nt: TGTGCCAGCAGTTCGGCGACAGGGGCGGACTACGAGCAGTACTTC; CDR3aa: CASSSATGADYEQYF
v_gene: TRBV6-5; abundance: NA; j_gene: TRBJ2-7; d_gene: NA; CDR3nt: TGTGCCAGCAGTTGGGGCAGAAATTACGAGCAGTACTTC; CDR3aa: CASSWGRNYEQYF
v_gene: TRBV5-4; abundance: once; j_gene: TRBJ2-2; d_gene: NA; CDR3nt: TGTGCCAGCAGCTTGGATCGGGAGCTGATCGGGGAGCTGTTTTTT; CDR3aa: CASSLDRELIGELFF
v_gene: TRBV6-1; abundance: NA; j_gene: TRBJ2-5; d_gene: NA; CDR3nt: TGTGCCAGCAGTGAAAGTCAGGCTCTGCAAGAGACCCAGTACTTC; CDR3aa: CASSESQALQETQYF
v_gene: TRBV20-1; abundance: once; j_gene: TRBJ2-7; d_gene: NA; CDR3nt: TGCAGTAACTACAGGGATTACGAGCAGTACTTC; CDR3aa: CSNYRDYEQYF
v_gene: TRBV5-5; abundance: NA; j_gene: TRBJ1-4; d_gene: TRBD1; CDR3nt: TGTGCCAGCAGCTTGCCCGGGACAGCGACTAATGAAAAACTGTTTTTT; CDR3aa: CASSLPGTATNEKLFF
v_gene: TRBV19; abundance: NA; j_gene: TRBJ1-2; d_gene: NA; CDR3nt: TGTGCCAGTAGTATGGGCGGGACGTCTCTCTATGGCTACACCTTC; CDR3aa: CASSMGGTSLYGYTF
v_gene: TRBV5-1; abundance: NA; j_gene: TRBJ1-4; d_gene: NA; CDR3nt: TGCGCCAGCAGCTTCTCGGGGACATTTAATGAAAAACTGTTTTTT; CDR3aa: CASSFSGTFNEKLFF
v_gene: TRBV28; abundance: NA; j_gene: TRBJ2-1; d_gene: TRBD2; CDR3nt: TGTGCCAGCAGTCTTATGGCGGGGGGCTACAATGAGCAGTTCTTC; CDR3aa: CASSLMAGGYNEQFF
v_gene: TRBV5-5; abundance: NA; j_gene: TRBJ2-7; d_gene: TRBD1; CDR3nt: TGTGCCAGCAGCTGGGGACAGCTCAGCTCCTACGAGCAGTACTTC; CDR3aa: CASSWGQLSSYEQYF
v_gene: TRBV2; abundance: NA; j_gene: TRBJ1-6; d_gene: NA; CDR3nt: TGTGCCAGCCGGCGTGGGGAGCGCTCACCCCTCCACTTT; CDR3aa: CASRRGERSPLHF
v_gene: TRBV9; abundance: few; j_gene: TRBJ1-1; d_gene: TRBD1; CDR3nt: TGTGCCAGCAGCTTCTCCGGGGACAGGGGGATGAACACTGAAGCTTTCTTT; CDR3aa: CASSFSGDRGMNTEAFF